These 29 T cell receptor beta chains originate from one sample sequenced in a study of blood T cell repertoires in COVID-19. Sequencing used immunoSEQ multiplex PCR; TCRdb keeps in-frame clones, though not all of them. This sample has 200,000 to 250,000 clones; 70% to 90% occur once, and the top ten carry around a tenth. The sequenced material came from peripheral blood. These receptors all stem from a man aged 50 to 59 with COVID-19, enrolled during active disease.

The chain links TRBV7-2 to TRBJ2-7; TRBD2 agrees at 7 bases. Germline-derived CDR1 and CDR2 are SGHTA and FQGNSA. With 1 base clipped from V and 5 bases from J, the junction kept 5 bases outside the gene matches. The CDR3 contains 14 residues. Here the CDR3 DNA reads TGTGCCAGCAGCTTAGGCGGGGGTAGCGACGAGCAGTACTTC. Translation: CASSLGGGSDEQYF. The complete variable domain, with remaining parts taken from reference TRBV7-2 and TRBJ2-7, reads GAGVSQSPSNKVTEKGKDVELRCDPISGHTALYWYRQSLGQGLEFLIYFQGNSAPDKSGLPSDRFSAERTGGSVSTLTIQRTQQEDSAVYLCASSLGGGSDEQYFGPGTRLTVT.

This chain links TRBV5-8 with TRBJ1-4; possible D gene TRBD1, 6 bases. Germline CDR1 and CDR2: SGHTS and YDEGEE. Trimming stripped 0 bases from V and 4 bases from J, with 10 bases between. The CDR3 runs to 15 residues. CDR3 DNA sequence: TGTGCCAGCAGCTTGGGCACGGACAGTAATGAAAAACTGTTTTTT. Residues: CASSLGTDSNEKLFF.

V usage is TRBV27 and J usage is TRBJ1-1; 7 bases are a match to TRBD1. The CDR3 is 14 amino acids. The V gene's germline CDR1 is MNHEY and CDR2 SMNVEV (reference sequence). The V gene end was trimmed by 4 bases and the J gene end by 1 base; junction bases not matched to a gene: 3. The CDR3 region has the DNA TGTGCCAGCAGTTGGGACAGTGGGAACACTGAAGCTTTCTTT. Its protein is CASSWDSGNTEAFF.

The chain is built from TRBV28 and TRBJ1-5; 12 bases line up with TRBD1. V was clipped by 3 bases and J by 2 bases; unmatched bases: 2. The CDR3 is 16 residues long. Germline V gene lookup returns CDR1 MDHEN and CDR2 SYDVKM. This CDR3 is CASSLGQGAGNQPQHF. Here the CDR3 DNA reads TGTGCCAGCAGTTTGGGACAGGGGGCAGGCAATCAGCCCCAGCATTTT.

This chain joins TRBV7-8 and TRBJ2-3, with 14 bases that match TRBD2. Germline V gene lookup returns CDR1 SGHVS and CDR2 FQNEAQ. CDR3 length: 18 amino acids. Trimming took 5 bases from V and 0 from J; bases not matched to a gene: 7. CDR3 in amino acids: CASSVGLAGEISTDTQYF. The CDR3 DNA sequence: TGTGCCAGCAGCGTGGGACTAGCGGGGGAAATAAGCACAGATACGCAGTATTTT.

In the case of this clone: Distinct nucleotide sequences in the sample also encode this CDR3. The V gene is TRBV29-1, the J gene TRBJ1-1; D may be TRBD1 (6 bases). CDR1 SQVTM and CDR2 ANQGSEA come from the germline V gene. The length of the CDR3 is 12 residues. V lost 5 bases and J lost 1, with 8 bases in between. Written as DNA, the CDR3 is TGCAGCGTTTTGACAGGGAACACTGAAGCTTTCTTT. It encodes CSVLTGNTEAFF.

Comment on this clone: Other nucleotide sequences from this sample produce the same CDR3. The chain couples TRBV4-3 to TRBJ2-3; tentatively, D is TRBD1 (5 bases). Trimming left V 0 bases short and J 1 base short, with 5 bases between. The length of the CDR3 is 14 residues. The germline V gene encodes CDR1 LGHNA and CDR2 YSLEER. As DNA, the CDR3 is TGCGCCAGCAGCCAAGACAGGGGCACAGATACGCAGTATTTT. This sequence encodes CASSQDRGTDTQYF.

The genes are TRBV30 and TRBJ2-7; the D gene is possibly TRBD2 (6 bases). Germline V gives CDR1 GTSNPN, CDR2 SVGIG (reference sequence). This CDR3 is built from 12 residues. V lost 2 bases and J lost 3, with 8 bases in between. The CDR3 sequence: CAWSWGGYEQYF. Written as DNA, the CDR3 is TGTGCCTGGAGTTGGGGAGGCTACGAGCAGTACTTC.

This clone was seen once. This sequence joins TRBV7-2 and TRBJ2-7; TRBD1 matches at 8 bases. The CDR3 runs 17 residues. Trimming at V came to 2 bases and at J to 1 base, leaving 10 bases not matched to a gene. CDR1 is SGHTA and CDR2 is FQGNSA in the germline V gene. The DNA for the CDR3 is TGTGCCAGCAGCTTAAGGGCAGGGGGCGAGGTTTCCTACGAGCAGTACTTC. The encoded protein is CASSLRAGGEVSYEQYF.

This clone occurred a few times. The chain employs TRBV7-9 and TRBJ2-1, with 8 bases identical to TRBD2. After removal of 1 base from V and 10 bases from J, the junction contained 9 bases not matched to a gene. In germline, CDR1 is SEHNR, CDR2 FQNEAQ (reference sequence). This CDR3 region has 15 residues. Here the CDR3 DNA reads TGTGCCAGCAGCTTAGTAGCGGGGATAGTTGGAGAGCAGTTCTTC. It translates to CASSLVAGIVGEQFF.

The gene calls are TRBV7-8 and TRBJ2-5; TRBD2 matches at 12 bases. V gave up 4 bases and J gave up 5 bases; unmatched junction bases: 14. The CDR3 is made up of 18 amino acids. Germline assignment: CDR1 SGHVS and CDR2 FQNEAQ. The CDR3 spells CASSSEIGLAGLWETQYF. DNA of the CDR3: TGTGCCAGCAGCTCAGAGATAGGACTAGCGGGGCTGTGGGAGACCCAGTACTTC.

V is TRBV6-5 and J is TRBJ1-6; D unresolved. V lost 6 bases and J 15 bases, leaving 21 bases between the germline ends. The CDR3 is made up of 14 amino acids. The V gene's germline CDR1 is MNHEY and CDR2 SVGAGI. CDR3 amino acids: CASRTGMTYRDLHF. CDR3 bases: TGTGCCAGCAGAACCGGGATGACCTATCGAGACCTCCACTTT.

V usage is TRBV29-1 and J usage is TRBJ2-1; 13 bases line up with TRBD2. Per the germline V gene, CDR1 is SQVTM and CDR2 is ANQGSEA. The CDR3 consists of 17 residues. V trimming: 4 bases; J trimming: 0 bases; junction bases outside the gene matches: 6. DNA of the CDR3: TGCAGCGTTGCCGGGGGACTAGCGGGACCCTCCTACAATGAGCAGTTCTTC. Amino acids: CSVAGGLAGPSYNEQFF.

This chain joins TRBV15 and TRBJ2-7; D is unresolved. CDR3 length equals 11 residues. Germline assignment: CDR1 LNHNV and CDR2 YYDKDF (reference sequence). V was cut by 1 base and J by 5 bases, with 3 bases left in between. CDR3 DNA sequence: TGTGCCACCAGCAGAGCCGACGAGCAGTACTTC. Its protein product is CATSRADEQYF.

The chain combines TRBV30 with TRBJ2-7; 7 positions agree with TRBD2. The V gene end was trimmed by 2 bases and the J gene end by 4 bases; junction bases not matched to a gene: 8. Germline CDR1 reads GTSNPN; CDR2 reads SVGIG (reference sequence). CDR3 length: 14 amino acids. The CDR3 loop reads CAWSPGGVGYEQYF. The CDR3 nucleotides are TGTGCCTGGAGTCCGGGGGGAGTGGGGTACGAGCAGTACTTC.

Concerning this clone: Other DNA sequences in this specimen translate into the identical CDR3. This chain joins TRBV5-1 and TRBJ1-1, with 9 bases fitting TRBD1. The CDR3 runs 16 residues. With 2 bases clipped from V and 1 base from J, the junction kept 6 bases outside the gene matches. CDR1 is SGHRS and CDR2 is YFSETQ in the germline V gene. The CDR3 DNA reads TGCGCCAGCAGCTTAGGGACAGGGTACCCGAACACTGAAGCTTTCTTT. Amino acids: CASSLGTGYPNTEAFF.

This chain connects TRBV5-1 to TRBJ2-5; D is perhaps TRBD2 (6 bases). The CDR3 extends over 12 amino acids. V lost 7 bases to trimming and J lost 5 bases, with 12 bases between them. Looked up from germline, CDR1 is SGHRS and CDR2 is YFSETQ. The CDR3 loop is CASSQAGETQYF. The CDR3, as DNA: TGCGCCAGCTCACAGGCGGGGGAGACCCAGTACTTC.

This chain uses TRBV19 with TRBJ1-2; 8 bases match TRBD1. The CDR3 runs 14 residues. CDR1 LNHDA and CDR2 SQIVND come from the germline V gene (reference sequence). The junction had 5 bases not matched to a gene; V was cut back by 7 bases and J by 1 base. For the CDR3, the DNA is TGTGCCAGTACCAGGACAGGGAGTAACTATGGCTACACCTTC. The encoded protein is CASTRTGSNYGYTF.

The chain employs TRBV7-9 and TRBJ2-3; D possibly corresponds to TRBD2 (6 bases). This CDR3 spans 14 amino acids. Germline assignment: CDR1 SEHNR and CDR2 FQNEAQ (reference sequence). With 2 bases removed from V and 3 bases from J, the gap between germline ends came to 9 bases. As DNA, the CDR3 is TGTGCCAGCAGCTTAAGTAGCGGAACAGATACGCAGTATTTT. Translation: CASSLSSGTDTQYF.

CDR3 nucleotide sequence: TGTGCCAGCAGTGACCGGAGCAGTCCCTACGAGCAGTACTTC. This codes for CASSDRSSPYEQYF. The J gene is TRBJ2-7, the V gene TRBV28, with D uncertain. V dropped 5 bases and J dropped 2 bases, with 13 bases sitting between them. The CDR3 is 14 residues long. Germline-derived CDR1 and CDR2 are MDHEN and SYDVKM.

The chain joins TRBV9 to TRBJ2-1, with TRBD2 identical over 8 bases. V dropped 4 bases and J dropped 6; count of bases not matched to a gene: 6. This CDR3 region has 14 residues. Germline values: CDR1 SGDLS, CDR2 YYNGEE. Here the CDR3 reads CASSTRTSSNEQFF. DNA of the CDR3: TGTGCCAGCAGCACCAGGACTAGCAGCAATGAGCAGTTCTTC.

This clone was observed a single time. The J gene is TRBJ1-4, the V gene TRBV23-1; D is unclear. TRBV23-1 is an ORF, with its function uncertain. V lost 8 bases and J lost 6, with 31 bases in between. CDR3 length: 19 residues. The CDR3 here is CASDTSSQSVWNGYEKLFF. The CDR3 DNA sequence: TGCGCCAGCGATACGAGCAGTCAATCGGTTTGGAACGGGTATGAAAAACTGTTTTTT.

This clone came up once. This chain uses TRBV7-9 with TRBJ1-2; D is ambiguous. The CDR3 is 15 amino acids. Germline V lookup: CDR1 SEHNR, CDR2 FQNEAQ (reference sequence). Deletions cut 5 bases from V and 0 bases from J, with 13 bases between. The CDR3 DNA reads TGTGCCAGCAGCCCCGGGGAGGAAACTAACTATGGCTACACCTTC. It codes for CASSPGEETNYGYTF.

The chain has TRBV7-3 and TRBJ2-3, with TRBD1 as a possible D gene (5 bases). Germline values: CDR1 SGHTA, CDR2 FQGTGA. The ends were cut back, 5 bases at V and 1 base at J, with 19 bases in the middle. The CDR3 has 17 residues. The CDR3 spells CASSLGPARAGTDTQYF. For the CDR3, the DNA is TGTGCCAGCAGCCTTGGCCCGGCCAGGGCAGGCACAGATACGCAGTATTTT.

This clone was seen ten or more times. Other nucleotide sequences in the sample specify the same CDR3. The chain employs TRBV5-1 and TRBJ2-7; possible D gene TRBD1, 6 bases. Germline CDR1 SGHRS, CDR2 YFSETQ. The CDR3 covers 13 residues. The germline V and J ends were trimmed by 2 bases and 3 bases, with 9 bases remaining between them. The chain's CDR3 is CASSLEQGYEQYF. CDR3 nucleotides: TGCGCCAGCAGCTTAGAACAGGGCTACGAGCAGTACTTC.

The CDR3 DNA follows: TGTGCCAGCAGCTTTGGTCCGGACACTGAAGCTTTCTTT. This gives the protein CASSFGPDTEAFF. This rearrangement joins TRBV5-8 to TRBJ1-1; D remains unclear. Deletions cut 2 bases from V and 3 bases from J, with 8 bases between. Germline values: CDR1 SGHTS, CDR2 YDEGEE. CDR3 length: 13 residues.

There are a few counts of this clone. Distinct nucleotide sequences in the sample also encode this CDR3. The chain carries TRBV19 and TRBJ1-1, with TRBD1 matching 8 bases. Trimming removed 4 bases from V and 1 base from J; junction bases left unmatched: 2. This CDR3 has 14 residues. Germline-derived CDR1 and CDR2 are LNHDA and SQIVND (reference sequence). CDR3 loop: CASSTQGANTEAFF. DNA of the CDR3: TGTGCCAGTAGTACTCAGGGGGCGAACACTGAAGCTTTCTTT.

The table lists this clone with a few counts. This chain uses TRBV24-1 with TRBJ1-2; D is uncertain. The CDR3 runs 13 residues. Trimming cost V 4 bases and J 7 bases, with 12 bases left between them. The germline CDR1 and CDR2 sequences are KGHDR and SFDVKD. The CDR3 here is CATSDAFGVGYTF. CDR3 DNA sequence: TGTGCCACCAGTGACGCGTTCGGGGTTGGCTACACCTTC.

The rearrangement joins TRBV7-3 to TRBJ2-7; 12 nucleotides agree with TRBD1. The CDR3 is 17 residues long. With V trimmed by 2 bases and J by 0 bases, 5 bases remained unmatched. Germline CDR1 SGHTA, CDR2 FQGTGA. CDR3 loop: CASSLGTGGWNSYEQYF. The CDR3 coding sequence is TGTGCCAGCAGCTTAGGGACAGGGGGCTGGAACTCCTACGAGCAGTACTTC.